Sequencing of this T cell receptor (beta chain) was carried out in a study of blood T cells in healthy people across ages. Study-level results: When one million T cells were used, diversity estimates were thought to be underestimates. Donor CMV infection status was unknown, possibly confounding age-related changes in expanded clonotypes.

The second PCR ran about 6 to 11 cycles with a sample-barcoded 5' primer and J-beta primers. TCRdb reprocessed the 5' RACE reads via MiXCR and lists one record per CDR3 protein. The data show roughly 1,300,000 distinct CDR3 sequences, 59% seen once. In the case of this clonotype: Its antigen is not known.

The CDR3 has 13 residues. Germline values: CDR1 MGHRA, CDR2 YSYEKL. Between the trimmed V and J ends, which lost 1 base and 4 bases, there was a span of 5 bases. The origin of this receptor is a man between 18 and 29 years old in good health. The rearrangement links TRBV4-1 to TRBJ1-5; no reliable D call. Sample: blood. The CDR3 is CASSQAENQPQHF. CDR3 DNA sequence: TGCGCCAGCAGCCAAGCGGAGAATCAGCCCCAGCATTTT.